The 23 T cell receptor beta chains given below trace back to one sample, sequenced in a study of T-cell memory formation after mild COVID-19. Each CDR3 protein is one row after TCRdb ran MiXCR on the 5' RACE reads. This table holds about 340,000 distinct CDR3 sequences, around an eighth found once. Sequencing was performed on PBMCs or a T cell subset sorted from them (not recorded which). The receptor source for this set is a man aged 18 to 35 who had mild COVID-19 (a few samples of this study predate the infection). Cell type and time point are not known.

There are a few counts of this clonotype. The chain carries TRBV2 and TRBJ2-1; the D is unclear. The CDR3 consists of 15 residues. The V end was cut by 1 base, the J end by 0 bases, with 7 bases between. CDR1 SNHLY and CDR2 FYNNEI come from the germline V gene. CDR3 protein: CASSEGQFSYNEQFF. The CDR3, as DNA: TGTGCCAGCAGTGAAGGGCAGTTCTCCTACAATGAGCAGTTCTTC.

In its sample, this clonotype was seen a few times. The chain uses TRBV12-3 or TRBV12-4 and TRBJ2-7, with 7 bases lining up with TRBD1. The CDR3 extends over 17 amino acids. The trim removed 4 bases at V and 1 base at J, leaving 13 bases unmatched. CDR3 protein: CASSSESGGEVSYEQYV. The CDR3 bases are TGTGCCAGCAGTTCAGAATCAGGGGGTGAAGTGTCCTACGAGCAGTACGTC.

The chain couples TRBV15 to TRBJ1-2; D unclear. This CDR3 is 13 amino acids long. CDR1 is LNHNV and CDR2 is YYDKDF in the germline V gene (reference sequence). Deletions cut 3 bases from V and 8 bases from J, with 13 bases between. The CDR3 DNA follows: TGTGCCACCAGCAGCAGAAAAGGGTCCGGCTACACCTTC. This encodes CATSSRKGSGYTF.

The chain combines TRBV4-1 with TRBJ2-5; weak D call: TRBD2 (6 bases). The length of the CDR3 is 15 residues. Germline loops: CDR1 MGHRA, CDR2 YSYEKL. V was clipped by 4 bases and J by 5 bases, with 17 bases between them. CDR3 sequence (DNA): TGCGCCAGCAGCCGAGTCTCGGCGGAGGGTGAGACCCAGTACTTC. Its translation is CASSRVSAEGETQYF.

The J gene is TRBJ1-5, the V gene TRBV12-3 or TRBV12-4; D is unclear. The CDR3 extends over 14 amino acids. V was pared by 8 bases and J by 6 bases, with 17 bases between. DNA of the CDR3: TGTGCCAGCGGGCCAGCCCACGATAGTCAGCCCCAGCATTTT. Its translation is CASGPAHDSQPQHF.

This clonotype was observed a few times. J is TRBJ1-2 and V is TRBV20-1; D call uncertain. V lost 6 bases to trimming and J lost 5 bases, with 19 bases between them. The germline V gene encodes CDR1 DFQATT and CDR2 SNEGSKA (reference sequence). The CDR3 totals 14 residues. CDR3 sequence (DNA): TGCAGTGCGAAACAACCGGGCCGGGATTATGGCTACACCTTC. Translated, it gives CSAKQPGRDYGYTF.

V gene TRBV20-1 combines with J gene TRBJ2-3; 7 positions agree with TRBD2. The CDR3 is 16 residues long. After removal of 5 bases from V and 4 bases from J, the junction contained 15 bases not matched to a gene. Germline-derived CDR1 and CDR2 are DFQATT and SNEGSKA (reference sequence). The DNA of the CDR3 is TGCAGTGCTGGGACGCGACTAGCAATACGTTCAGATACGCAGTATTTT. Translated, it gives CSAGTRLAIRSDTQYF.

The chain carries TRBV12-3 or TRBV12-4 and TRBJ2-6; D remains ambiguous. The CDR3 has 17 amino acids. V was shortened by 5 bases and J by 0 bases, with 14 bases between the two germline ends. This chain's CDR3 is CASSPLQFYSGANVLTF. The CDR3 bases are TGTGCCAGCAGTCCATTGCAGTTCTACTCTGGGGCCAACGTCCTGACTTTC.

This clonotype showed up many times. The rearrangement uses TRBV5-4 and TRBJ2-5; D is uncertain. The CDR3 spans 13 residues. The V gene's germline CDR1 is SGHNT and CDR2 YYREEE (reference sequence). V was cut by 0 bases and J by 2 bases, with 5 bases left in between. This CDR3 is CASSLVEQETQYF. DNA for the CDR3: TGTGCCAGCAGCTTGGTGGAACAAGAGACCCAGTACTTC.

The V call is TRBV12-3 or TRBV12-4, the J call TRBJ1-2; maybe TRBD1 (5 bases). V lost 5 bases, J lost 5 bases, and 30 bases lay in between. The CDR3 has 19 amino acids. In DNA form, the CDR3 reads TGTGCCAGCAGTATTTCTCCGGGACTTTTGGGGAACTGGTATTATGGCTACACCTTC. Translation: CASSISPGLLGNWYYGYTF.

The CDR3 bases are TGCAGCGTCGGCGCGAGGGGTACTGAAGCTTTCTTT. Protein product: CSVGARGTEAFF. The chain links TRBV29-1 to TRBJ1-1, with a weak D call TRBD1 (5 bases). Trimming removed 6 bases at V and 5 bases at J, with 13 bases between. CDR3 length: 12 residues. Germline CDR1 reads SQVTM; CDR2 reads ANQGSEA.

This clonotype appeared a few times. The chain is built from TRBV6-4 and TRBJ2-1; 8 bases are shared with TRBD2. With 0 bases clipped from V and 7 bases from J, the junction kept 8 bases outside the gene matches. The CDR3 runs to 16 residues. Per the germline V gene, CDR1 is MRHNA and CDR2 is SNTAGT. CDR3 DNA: TGTGCCAGCAGTGACTCGCAGCGGGGGACTTCTAATGAGCAGTTCTTC. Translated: CASSDSQRGTSNEQFF.

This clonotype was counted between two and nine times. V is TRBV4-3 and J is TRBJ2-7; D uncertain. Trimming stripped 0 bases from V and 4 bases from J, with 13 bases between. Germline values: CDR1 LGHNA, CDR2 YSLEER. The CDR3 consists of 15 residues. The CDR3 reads CASSQDTFRSYEQYF. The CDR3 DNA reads TGCGCCAGCAGCCAAGACACTTTTAGGAGTTACGAGCAGTACTTC.

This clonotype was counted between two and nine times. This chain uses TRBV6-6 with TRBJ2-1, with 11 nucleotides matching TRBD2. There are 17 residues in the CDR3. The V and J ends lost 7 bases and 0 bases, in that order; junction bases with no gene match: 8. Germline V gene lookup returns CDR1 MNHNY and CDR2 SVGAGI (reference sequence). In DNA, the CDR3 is TGTGCCAGCAATCCTAGCGGGGGGTCTAACTCCTACAATGAGCAGTTCTTC. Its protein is CASNPSGGSNSYNEQFF.

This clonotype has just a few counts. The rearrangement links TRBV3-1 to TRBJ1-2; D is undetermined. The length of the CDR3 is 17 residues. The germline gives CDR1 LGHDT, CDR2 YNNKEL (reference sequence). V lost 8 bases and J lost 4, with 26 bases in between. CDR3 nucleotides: TGTGCCAGCCGGCCCACCTGGGCCGGGCCGCAAATCTATGGCTACACCTTC. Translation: CASRPTWAGPQIYGYTF.

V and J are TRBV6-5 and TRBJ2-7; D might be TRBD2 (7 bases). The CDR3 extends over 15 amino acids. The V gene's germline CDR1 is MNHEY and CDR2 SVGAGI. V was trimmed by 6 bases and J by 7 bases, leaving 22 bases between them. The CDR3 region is CASSQAGAAPGEQYV. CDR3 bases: TGTGCCAGCAGCCAGGCGGGGGCAGCCCCTGGAGAGCAGTACGTC.

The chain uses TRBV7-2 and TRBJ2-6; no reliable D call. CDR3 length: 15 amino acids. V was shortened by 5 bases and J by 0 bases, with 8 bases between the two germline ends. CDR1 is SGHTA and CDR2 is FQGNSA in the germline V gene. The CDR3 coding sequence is TGTGCCAGCAGCATAGGCAACTCTGGGGCCAACGTCCTGACTTTC. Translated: CASSIGNSGANVLTF. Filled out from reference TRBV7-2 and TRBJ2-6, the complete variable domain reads GAGVSQSPSNKVTEKGKDVELRCDPISGHTALYWYRQSLGQGLEFLIYFQGNSAPDKSGLPSDRFSAERTGGSVSTLTIQRTQQEDSAVYLCASSIGNSGANVLTFGAGSRLTVL.

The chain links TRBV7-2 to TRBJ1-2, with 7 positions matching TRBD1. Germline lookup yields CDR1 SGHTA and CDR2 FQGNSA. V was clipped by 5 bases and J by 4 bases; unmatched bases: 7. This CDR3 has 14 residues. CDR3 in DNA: TGTGCCAGCAGCACCCGGGACAGAGCCTATGGCTACACCTTC. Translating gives CASSTRDRAYGYTF.

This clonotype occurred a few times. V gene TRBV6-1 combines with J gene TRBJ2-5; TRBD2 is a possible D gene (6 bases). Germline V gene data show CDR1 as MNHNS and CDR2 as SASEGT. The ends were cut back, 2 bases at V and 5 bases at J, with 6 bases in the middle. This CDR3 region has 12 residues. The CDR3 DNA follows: TGTGCCAGCAGTGAAAGCGGGGAGACCCAGTACTTC. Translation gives CASSESGETQYF.

This CDR3 is CASSQVILAGVRTGELFF. The DNA of the CDR3 is TGTGCCAGCAGCCAAGTCATTCTAGCGGGGGTGAGAACCGGGGAGCTGTTTTTT. The chain couples TRBV3-1 to TRBJ2-2; 10 bases line up with TRBD2. The CDR3 is made up of 18 amino acids. V trimming: 1 base; J trimming: 5 bases; junction bases outside the gene matches: 10. CDR1 is LGHDT and CDR2 is YNNKEL in the germline V gene (reference sequence). Variable domain in full (rest from reference TRBV3-1 and TRBJ2-2): DTAVSQTPKYLVTQMGNDKSIKCEQNLGHDTMYWYKQDSKKFLKIMFSYNNKELIINETVPNRFSPKSPDKAHLNLHINSLELGDSAVYFCASSQVILAGVRTGELFFGEGSRLTVL.

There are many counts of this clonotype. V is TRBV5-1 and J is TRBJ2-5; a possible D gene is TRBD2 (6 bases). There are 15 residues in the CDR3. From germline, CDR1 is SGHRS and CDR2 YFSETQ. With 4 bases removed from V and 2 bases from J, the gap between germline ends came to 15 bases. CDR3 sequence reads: CASSVSRGKQETQYF. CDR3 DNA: TGCGCCAGCAGCGTAAGCCGGGGGAAACAAGAGACCCAGTACTTC.

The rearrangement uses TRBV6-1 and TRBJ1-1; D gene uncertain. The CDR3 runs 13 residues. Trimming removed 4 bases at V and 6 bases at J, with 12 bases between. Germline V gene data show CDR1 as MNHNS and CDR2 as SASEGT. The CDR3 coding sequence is TGTGCCAGCAGTGGGTCAGGTGGCTCTGAAGCTTTCTTT. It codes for CASSGSGGSEAFF.

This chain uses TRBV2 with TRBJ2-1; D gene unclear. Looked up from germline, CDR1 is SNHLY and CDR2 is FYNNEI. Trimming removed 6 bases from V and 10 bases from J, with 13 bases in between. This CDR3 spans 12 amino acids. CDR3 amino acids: CASSSVRREQFF. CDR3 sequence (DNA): TGTGCCAGCAGCTCCGTTCGTAGGGAGCAGTTCTTC.